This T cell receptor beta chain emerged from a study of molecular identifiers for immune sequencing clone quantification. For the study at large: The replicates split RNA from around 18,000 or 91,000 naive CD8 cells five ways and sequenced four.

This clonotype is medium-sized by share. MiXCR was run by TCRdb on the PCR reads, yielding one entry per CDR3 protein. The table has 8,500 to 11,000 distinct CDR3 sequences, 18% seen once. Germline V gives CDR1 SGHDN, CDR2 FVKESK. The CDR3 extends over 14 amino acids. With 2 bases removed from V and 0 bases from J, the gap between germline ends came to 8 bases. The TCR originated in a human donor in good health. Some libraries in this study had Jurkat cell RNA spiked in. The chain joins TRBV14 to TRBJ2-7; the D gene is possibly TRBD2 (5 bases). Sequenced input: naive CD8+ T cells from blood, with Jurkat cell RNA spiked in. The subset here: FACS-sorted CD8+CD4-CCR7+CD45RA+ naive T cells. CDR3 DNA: TGTGCCAGCAGCCAATTCGACTACTCCTACGAGCAGTACTTC. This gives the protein CASSQFDYSYEQYF.